This TCR beta chain emerged from a study of T cell repertoires in cytomegalovirus infection (dated 2019 in TCRdb). Some background on the complete study: Donor HLA type was relevant to the analysis, as public TCR beta signatures indicated carriage of CMV infection together with the matching HLA type.

Reads for this sample came from an Illumina HiSeq 1500. TCRdb itself trimmed the public reads at Q25 with fastp, ran MiXCR and retained productive beta chains. Rows are unified per CDR3 protein, each entry keeping the most common DNA and genes. In this sample the table shows 250,000 or so distinct CDR3 sequences, 15% to 20% of which occur a single time. The ten largest clones represent around 47% of the sample. Regarding this clonotype: Which antigen it targets is not known. Base qualities are missing; no much larger clone stands one base away.

Study-wide conclusions, independent of this receptor: The ex vivo response was dominated by HLA-C-restricted CMV-specific TCR beta clonotypes, and the single most frequent clonotype in two of eight donors was supplied by these HLA-C-restricted clonotypes. In both this cohort and an independent cohort of 350 or so donors, the cumulative frequency of public TCR beta family members distinguished carriers of CMV infection plus the relevant HLA type.

V ends up 6 bases short and J 4 bases short, with an unmatched junction base count of 10. From cysteine to phenylalanine, the CDR3 is 14 amino acids long. The entry retains the CDR3 DNA only, 42 bases that are in frame from base 1. CDR1 and CDR2 are read off the germline V gene as SQVTM and ANQGSEA. Sequencing input: CD8+ T cells from PBMCs. The sequence is built from TRBV29-1 and TRBJ1-2; 8 bases in between match TRBD1. This TCR was recovered from a human donor in good health (CMV status not recorded). Some clones in this sample may be carry-over from other donors' samples. The CDR3 has the sequence CSVAGQGDSYGYTF. The sequenced DNA: TGCAGCGTCGCCGGACAGGGCGATTCCTATGGCTACACCTTC.